A selection of T cell receptor beta chains follows, all from one sample in a study of T cells in Graves' hyperthyroidism and ophthalmopathy. TCRdb fed the multiplex PCR reads into MiXCR, producing one record per CDR3 protein. The data show hundreds of thousands of distinct CDR3 sequences, less than 20% seen once. The material sequenced was blood. The receptors stem from a woman in her late teens or twenties with Graves' hyperthyroidism. Both conserved end residues are part of each CDR3. Each record gives: clone size, D gene, J gene, V gene, CDR3 protein, CDR3 DNA. A D gene is named only where the DNA matches it firmly. The listing skips clone size in some rows; elsewhere it reads once, few, many or a size class.

many | - | TRBJ2-7 | TRBV7-3 | CASSLNREGEQYF | TGTGCCAGCAGCTTAAACAGGGAGGGCGAGCAGTACTTC
many | TRBD2 | TRBJ2-3 | TRBV7-9 | CASSFAVGREDTQYF | TGTGCCAGCAGCTTTGCAGTTGGGAGGGAAGATACGCAGTATTTT
- | TRBD1 | TRBJ2-7 | TRBV30 | CAWSATGGSYEQYF | TGTGCCTGGAGCGCGACAGGGGGAAGCTACGAGCAGTACTTC
few | - | TRBJ1-2 | TRBV4-1 | CASSSGGGNYGYTF | TGCGCCAGCAGCTCTGGGGGGGGAAACTATGGCTACACCTTC
- | - | TRBJ1-5 | TRBV2 | CASSEWVGGNQPQHF | TGTGCCAGCAGTGAATGGGTTGGGGGGAACCAGCCCCAGCATTTT
- | - | TRBJ1-2 | TRBV3-1 | CASSQVGKGYGYTF | TGTGCCAGCAGCCAGGTGGGAAAGGGGTATGGCTACACCTTC
many | - | TRBJ1-2 | TRBV2 | CASSENTATNYGYTF | TGTGCCAGCAGTGAAAACACAGCCACTAACTATGGCTACACCTTC
few | - | TRBJ1-2 | TRBV19 | CASSIDRKNYGYTF | TGTGCCAGTAGTATAGATAGGAAAAACTATGGCTACACCTTC
- | - | TRBJ2-1 | TRBV7-3 | CASSPGPLDEQFF | TGTGCCAGCAGCCCCGGGCCTTTAGATGAGCAGTTCTTC
many | - | TRBJ2-1 | TRBV7-2 | CASSLPLAGSSYNEQFF | TGTGCCAGCAGCTTACCCCTCGCGGGGAGCTCCTACAATGAGCAGTTCTTC
many | TRBD1 | TRBJ2-7 | TRBV5-1 | CASSPDRGHYEQYF | TGCGCCAGCAGCCCCGACAGGGGCCACTACGAGCAGTACTTC
many | TRBD1 | TRBJ2-3 | TRBV7-9 | CASSPGTGYTDTQYF | TGTGCCAGCAGCCCCGGGACAGGGTACACAGATACGCAGTATTTT
few | - | TRBJ2-4 | TRBV19 | CASSAGTGGNIQYF | TGTGCCAGTAGTGCCGGGACTGGGGGCAACATTCAGTACTTC
few | - | TRBJ1-3 | TRBV7-9 | CASSFAHESAGNTIYF | TGTGCCAGCAGCTTTGCCCATGAATCTGCTGGAAACACCATATATTTT
few | TRBD1 | TRBJ2-5 | TRBV5-1 | CASSFSGTGEETQYF | TGCGCCAGCAGCTTCTCCGGGACAGGGGAAGAGACCCAGTACTTC
many | - | TRBJ1-6 | TRBV30 | CAWTQSNSPLHF | TGTGCCTGGACACAGTCTAATTCACCCCTCCACTTT
- | - | TRBJ1-2 | TRBV13 | CASSARGDGYTF | TGTGCCAGCAGCGCTAGGGGGGATGGCTACACCTTC
many | TRBD1 | TRBJ2-2 | TRBV24-1 | CATSSGDRLAGELFF | TGTGCCACCTCTTCCGGGGACAGGTTGGCCGGGGAGCTGTTTTTT
few | TRBD1 | TRBJ2-3 | TRBV6-1 | CASSTGTGGLTDTQYF | TGTGCCAGCAGTACCGGGACAGGGGGCCTCACAGATACGCAGTATTTT
many | TRBD1 | TRBJ1-4 | TRBV18 | CASSPATGTGLEKLFF | TGTGCCAGCTCACCGGCGACCGGGACAGGGTTGGAAAAACTGTTTTTT
few | - | TRBJ2-7 | TRBV7-8 | CASSQPPEGTYEQYF | TGCGCCAGCAGCCAACCGCCGGAGGGGACCTACGAGCAGTACTTC
many | TRBD2 | TRBJ2-5 | TRBV2 | CASSDNSGGGETQYF | TGTGCCAGCAGTGATAATAGCGGGGGAGGAGAGACCCAGTACTTC
many | TRBD1 | TRBJ1-2 | TRBV20-1 | CSAVGTGSNYGYTF | TGCAGTGCCGTCGGGACAGGGTCTAACTATGGCTACACCTTC
many | - | TRBJ2-3 | TRBV20-1 | CSARDGLDTQYF | TGCAGTGCTCGGGACGGATTAGATACGCAGTATTTT
- | TRBD1 | TRBJ1-2 | TRBV18 | CASSRDRDYYGYTF | TGTGCCAGCTCAAGGGACAGGGACTACTATGGCTACACCTTC
- | - | TRBJ1-5 | TRBV15 | CATSTTRTKTYQPQHF | TGTGCCACCAGCACGACACGGACAAAGACTTATCAGCCCCAGCATTTT
many | - | TRBJ2-2 | TRBV10-3 | CATRPRGRGDSGELFF | TGTGCCACAAGGCCGCGCGGCAGGGGGGACTCCGGGGAGCTGTTTTTT
many | - | TRBJ2-2 | TRBV27 | CASSLSTSRVRTGELFF | TGTGCCAGCAGTTTATCGACTTCCAGGGTACGAACCGGGGAGCTGTTTTTT
many | - | TRBJ2-1 | TRBV7-7 | CASSLFSARAPRDPPNEQFF | TGTGCTAGCAGCTTATTTTCTGCCAGGGCCCCCCGGGACCCTCCCAATGAGCAGTTCTTC
many | TRBD1 | TRBJ2-2 | TRBV28 | CASSLDRVAGELFF | TGTGCCAGCAGTCTTGACAGGGTGGCCGGGGAGCTGTTTTTT
many | TRBD1 | TRBJ2-7 | TRBV12-3/TRBV12-4 | CASSAYRGNHEQYF | TGTGCCAGCAGCGCGTACAGGGGGAACCACGAGCAGTACTTC
many | - | TRBJ1-5 | TRBV12-3/TRBV12-4 | CASSRTGFGQPQHF | TGTGCCAGCAGTCGTACAGGGTTCGGGCAGCCCCAGCATTTT
many | - | TRBJ1-2 | TRBV28 | CASMTPWGYGYTF | TGTGCCAGCATGACCCCATGGGGCTATGGCTACACCTTC
many | TRBD2 | TRBJ2-3 | TRBV6-1 | CASSLHLAGGLDTQYF | TGTGCCAGCAGTCTTCACCTAGCGGGAGGTTTGGATACGCAGTATTTT